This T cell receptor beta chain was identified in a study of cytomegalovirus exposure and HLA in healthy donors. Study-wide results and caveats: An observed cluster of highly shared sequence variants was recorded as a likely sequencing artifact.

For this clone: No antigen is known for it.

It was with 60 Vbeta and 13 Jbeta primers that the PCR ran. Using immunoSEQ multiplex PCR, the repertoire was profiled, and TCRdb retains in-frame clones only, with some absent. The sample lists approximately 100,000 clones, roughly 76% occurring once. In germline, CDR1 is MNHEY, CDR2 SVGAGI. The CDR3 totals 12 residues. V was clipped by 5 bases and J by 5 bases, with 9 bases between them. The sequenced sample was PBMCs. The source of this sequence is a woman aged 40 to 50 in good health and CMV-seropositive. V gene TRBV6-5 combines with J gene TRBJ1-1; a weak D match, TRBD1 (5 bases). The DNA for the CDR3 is TGTGCCAGCAGTCCCGGGGGAACTGAAGCTTTCTTT. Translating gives CASSPGGTEAFF.